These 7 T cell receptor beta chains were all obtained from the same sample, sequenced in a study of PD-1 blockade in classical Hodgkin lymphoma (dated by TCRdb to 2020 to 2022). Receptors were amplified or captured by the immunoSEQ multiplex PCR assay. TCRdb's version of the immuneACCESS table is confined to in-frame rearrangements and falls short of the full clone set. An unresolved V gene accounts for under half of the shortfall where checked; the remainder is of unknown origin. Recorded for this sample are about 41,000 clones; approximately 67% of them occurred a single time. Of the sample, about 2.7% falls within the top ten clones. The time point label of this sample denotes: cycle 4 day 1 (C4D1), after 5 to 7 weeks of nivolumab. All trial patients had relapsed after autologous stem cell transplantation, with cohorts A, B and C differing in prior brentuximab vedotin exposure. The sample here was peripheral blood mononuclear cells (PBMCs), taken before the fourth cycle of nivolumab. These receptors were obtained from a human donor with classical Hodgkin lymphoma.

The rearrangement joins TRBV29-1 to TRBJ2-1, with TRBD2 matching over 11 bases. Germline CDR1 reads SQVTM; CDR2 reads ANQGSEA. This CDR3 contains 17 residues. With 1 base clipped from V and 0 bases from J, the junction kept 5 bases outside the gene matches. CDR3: CSVEGTSGGRSYNEQFF. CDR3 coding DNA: TGCAGCGTTGAAGGAACTAGCGGGGGCCGCTCCTACAATGAGCAGTTCTTC.

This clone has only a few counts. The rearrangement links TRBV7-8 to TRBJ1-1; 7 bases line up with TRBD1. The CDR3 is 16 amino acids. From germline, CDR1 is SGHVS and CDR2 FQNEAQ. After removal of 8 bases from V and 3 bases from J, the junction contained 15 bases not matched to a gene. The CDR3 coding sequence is TGTGCCAGCCTAAAAAAGGGGGCGGTCTTAGACACTGAAGCTTTCTTT. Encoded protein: CASLKKGAVLDTEAFF.

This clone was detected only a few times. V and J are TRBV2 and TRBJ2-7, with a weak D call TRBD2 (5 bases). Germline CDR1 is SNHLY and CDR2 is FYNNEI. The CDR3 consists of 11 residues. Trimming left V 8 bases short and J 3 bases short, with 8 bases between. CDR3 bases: TGTGCCAGCGGACTCAGCTACGAGCAGTACTTC. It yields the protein CASGLSYEQYF.

Here the CDR3 DNA reads TGTGCCAGCAGTGAAAGGGGGCACAATGAGCAGTTCTTC. Translation gives CASSERGHNEQFF. This sequence joins TRBV6-1 and TRBJ2-1; 7 positions match TRBD1. Germline CDR1 is MNHNS and CDR2 is SASEGT. CDR3 length equals 13 residues. V lost 2 bases and J lost 5; bases outside the gene matches: 0.

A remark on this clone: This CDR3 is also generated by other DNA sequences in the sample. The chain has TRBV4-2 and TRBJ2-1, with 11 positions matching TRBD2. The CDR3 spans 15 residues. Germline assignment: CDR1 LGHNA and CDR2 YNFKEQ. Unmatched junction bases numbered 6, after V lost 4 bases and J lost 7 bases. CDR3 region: CASSPGLAGGNEQFF. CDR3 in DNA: TGTGCCAGCAGCCCCGGACTAGCGGGTGGTAATGAGCAGTTCTTC.

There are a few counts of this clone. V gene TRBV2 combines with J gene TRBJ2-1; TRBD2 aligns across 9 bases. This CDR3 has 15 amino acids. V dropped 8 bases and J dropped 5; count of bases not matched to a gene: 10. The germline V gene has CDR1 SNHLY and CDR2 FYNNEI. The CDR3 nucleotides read TGTGCCAGCTTCACAGGGACTAGCTGGGACAATGAGCAGTTCTTC. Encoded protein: CASFTGTSWDNEQFF.

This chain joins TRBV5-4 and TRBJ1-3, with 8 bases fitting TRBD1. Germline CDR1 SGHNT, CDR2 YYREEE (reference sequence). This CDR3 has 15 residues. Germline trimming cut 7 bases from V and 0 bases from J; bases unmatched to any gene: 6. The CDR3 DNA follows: TGTGCCAGCGGAAGGACAGGGCTCTCTGGAAACACCATATATTTT. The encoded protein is CASGRTGLSGNTIYF.